The 3 T cell receptor beta chains presented below share a single source sample, sequenced in a study of CXCR3-negative and CXCR3-positive naive CD8 T cells. The TRB cDNA libraries were prepared by 5' RACE with UMI labels. TCRdb re-analyzed the 5' RACE reads; it lists each CDR3 protein once, without DNA. This listing includes some 130,000 distinct CDR3 sequences. Sequenced: naive CXCR3- CD8+ T cells from blood. The subset was: CD45RO-CCR7+CD27+CD95- naive CD8+ T cells lacking CXCR3 (TNR3-). The receptors come from a human donor in good health. Some clones in this sample may be carry-over from other donors' samples.

This sequence joins TRBV11-2 and TRBJ2-7; the TCRdb D gene call, TRBD2, has no DNA to confirm it. Germline loops: CDR1 SGHAT, CDR2 FQNNGV. This CDR3 has 18 amino acids. This CDR3 is CASSLVPELVRSSYEQYF.

This chain connects TRBV5-1 to TRBJ2-1; no DNA is available, so the TRBD1 call from TCRdb remains unchecked. Germline CDR1 is SGHRS and CDR2 is YFSETQ. The CDR3 totals 15 residues. CDR3 sequence: CASSIAQGARNEQFF.

The chain has TRBV28 and TRBJ2-7; TCRdb lists TRBD2, though no DNA is available to test this call. This CDR3 has 17 residues. Germline V gene lookup returns CDR1 MDHEN and CDR2 SYDVKM. This CDR3 reads CASSATSGSQSSYEQYF.